This T cell receptor beta chain was recorded in a study of CD4+ T cells in melanoma (dated by TCRdb to 2021 to 2024). Context from the whole study: Neoantigen-specific CD4+ T cells in human melanoma were investigated in the study. Findings and caveats that apply to the study as a whole: Neoantigen-specific CD4+ T cells were reported to be correlated with the function of CD8+ T cells, macrophages and B cells. Neoantigen-specific CD4+ T cells in melanoma were reported to have a range of differentiation states.

With respect to this clone: The antigen it recognizes is unknown. Base qualities were left out, and no much larger clone turns up one base away.

The donors were melanoma patients. The library came from the immunoSEQ multiplex PCR assay. TCRdb stores this immuneACCESS table with in-frame sequences only. Part of the clones is absent; in the studies checked, under half of the shortfall reflects unresolved V genes, and no reason is known for the rest. This sample comprises 6,400 or so clones, roughly three quarters of them detected only once. About 32% of the sample belongs to the ten largest clones. V is trimmed back by 6 bases and J by 9 bases, and the junction contains 5 bases that no gene match accounts for. The germline V gene (reference sequence) provides CDR1 MNHEY and CDR2 SMNVEV. Counted from cysteine to phenylalanine, this CDR3 has 13 amino acids. Of all the DNA, just the CDR3 is kept, 39 bases in frame from base 1.

The sequenced sample was cells from a culture (not recorded whether cultured in vitro). This receptor chain uses TRBV27 and TRBJ2-1; 10 bases in the junction line up with TRBD1. The clonotype was recovered from a human donor with melanoma. The DNA sequence is as follows: TGTGCCAGCAGAAAAGGGACAGGGGTTGAGCAGTTCTTC. Its translation reads: CASRKGTGVEQFF.